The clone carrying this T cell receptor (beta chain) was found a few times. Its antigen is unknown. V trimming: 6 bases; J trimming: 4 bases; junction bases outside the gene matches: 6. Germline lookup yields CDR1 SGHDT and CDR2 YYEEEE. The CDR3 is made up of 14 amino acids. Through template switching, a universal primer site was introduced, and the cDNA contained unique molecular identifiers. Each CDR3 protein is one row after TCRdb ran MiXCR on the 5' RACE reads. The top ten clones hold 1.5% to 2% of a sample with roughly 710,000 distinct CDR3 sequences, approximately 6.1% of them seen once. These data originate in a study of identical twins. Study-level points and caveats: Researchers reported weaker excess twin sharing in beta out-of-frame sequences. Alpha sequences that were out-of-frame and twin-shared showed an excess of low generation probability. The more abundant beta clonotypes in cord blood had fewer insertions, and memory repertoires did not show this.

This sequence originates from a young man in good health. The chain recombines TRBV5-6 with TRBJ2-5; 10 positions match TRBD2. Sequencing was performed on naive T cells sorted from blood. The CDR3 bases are TGTGCCAGCATGCTAGCGGGAGTTGGAGAGACCCAGTACTTC. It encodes CASMLAGVGETQYF.